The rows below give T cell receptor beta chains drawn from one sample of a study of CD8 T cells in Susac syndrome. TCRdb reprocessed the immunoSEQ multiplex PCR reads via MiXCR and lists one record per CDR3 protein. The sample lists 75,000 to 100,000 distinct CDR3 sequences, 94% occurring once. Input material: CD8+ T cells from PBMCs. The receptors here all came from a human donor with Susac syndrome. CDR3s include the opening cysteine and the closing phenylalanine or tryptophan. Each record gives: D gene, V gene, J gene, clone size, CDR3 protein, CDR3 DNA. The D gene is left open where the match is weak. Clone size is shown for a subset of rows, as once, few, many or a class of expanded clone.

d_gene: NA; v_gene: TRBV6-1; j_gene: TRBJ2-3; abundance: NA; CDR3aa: CASSPLVGPSTDTQYF; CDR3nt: TGTGCCAGCAGTCCTCTCGTGGGCCCTAGCACAGATACGCAGTATTTT
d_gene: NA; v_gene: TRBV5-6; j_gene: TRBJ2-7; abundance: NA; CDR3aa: CASASGRAYEQYF; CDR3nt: TGTGCCAGCGCCAGCGGGCGAGCCTACGAGCAGTACTTC
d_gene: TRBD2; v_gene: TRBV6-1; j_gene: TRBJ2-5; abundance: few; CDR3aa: CASMSSGGTGGTQYF; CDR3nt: TGTGCCAGCATGTCTAGCGGGGGTACGGGGGGGACCCAGTACTTC
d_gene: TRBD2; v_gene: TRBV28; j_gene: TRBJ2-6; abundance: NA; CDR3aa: CASSFLAGGAGANVLTF; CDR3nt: TGTGCCAGCAGTTTCCTAGCGGGAGGGGCTGGGGCCAACGTCCTGACTTTC
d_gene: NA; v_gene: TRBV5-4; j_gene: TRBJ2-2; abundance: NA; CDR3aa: CASRERRTENTGELFF; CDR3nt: TGTGCCAGCAGAGAAAGAAGGACGGAGAACACCGGGGAGCTGTTTTTT
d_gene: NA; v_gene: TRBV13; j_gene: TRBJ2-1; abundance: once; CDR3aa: CASSPEAGQQFF; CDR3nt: TGTGCCAGCAGCCCAGAGGCAGGTCAGCAGTTCTTC
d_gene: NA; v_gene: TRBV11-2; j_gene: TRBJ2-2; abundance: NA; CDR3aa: CASSFGQLSTGELFF; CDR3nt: TGTGCCAGCAGCTTCGGGCAGCTTTCTACCGGGGAGCTGTTTTTT
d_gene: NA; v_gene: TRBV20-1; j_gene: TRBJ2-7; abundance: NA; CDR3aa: CSARDGRGDYEQYF; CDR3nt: TGCAGTGCTAGAGATGGCAGGGGGGACTACGAGCAGTACTTC
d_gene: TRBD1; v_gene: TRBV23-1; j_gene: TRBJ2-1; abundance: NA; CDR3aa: CASSQPGTGFNEQFF; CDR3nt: TGCGCCAGCAGTCAACCTGGGACAGGTTTCAATGAGCAGTTCTTC
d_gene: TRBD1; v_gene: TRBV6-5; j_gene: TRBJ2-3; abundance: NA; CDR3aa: CASSSRTGEGDIGTDTQYF; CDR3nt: TGTGCCAGCAGTTCGCGGACAGGAGAAGGAGATATCGGCACAGATACGCAGTATTTT
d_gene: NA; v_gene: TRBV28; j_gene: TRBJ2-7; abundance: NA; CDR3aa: CASSLSRVELDEQYF; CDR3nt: TGTGCCAGCAGTTTATCTAGAGTAGAGCTCGACGAGCAGTACTTC
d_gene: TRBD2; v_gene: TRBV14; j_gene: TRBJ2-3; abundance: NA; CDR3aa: CASSDSPGLAGEKPDTQYF; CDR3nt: TGTGCCAGCAGCGACTCACCGGGACTAGCGGGAGAAAAACCAGATACGCAGTATTTT
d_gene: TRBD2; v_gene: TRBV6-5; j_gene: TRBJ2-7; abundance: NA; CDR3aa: CASSYFREGYEQYF; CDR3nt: TGTGCCAGCAGTTACTTTCGGGAGGGGTACGAGCAGTACTTC
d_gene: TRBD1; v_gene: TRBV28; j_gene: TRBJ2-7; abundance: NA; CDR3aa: CASSNARGPYEQYF; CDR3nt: TGTGCCAGCAGCAACGCCAGGGGGCCCTACGAGCAGTACTTC
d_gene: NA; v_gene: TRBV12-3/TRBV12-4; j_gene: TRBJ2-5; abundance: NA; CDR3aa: CASIQPLGQALQETQYF; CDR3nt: TGTGCCAGCATCCAACCATTGGGGCAGGCCCTCCAAGAGACCCAGTACTTC
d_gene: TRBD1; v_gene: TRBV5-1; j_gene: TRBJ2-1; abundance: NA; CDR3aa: CASSLAGTGPGLEQFF; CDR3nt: TGCGCCAGCAGCTTGGCAGGGACAGGCCCGGGATTGGAGCAGTTCTTC
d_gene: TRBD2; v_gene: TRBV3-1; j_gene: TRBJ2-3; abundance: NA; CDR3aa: CASSQRTSGSDTQYF; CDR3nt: TGTGCCAGCAGCCAGAGGACTAGCGGATCAGATACGCAGTATTTT
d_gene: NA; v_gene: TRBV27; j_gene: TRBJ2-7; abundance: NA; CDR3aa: CASSLGEPYEQYF; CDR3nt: TGTGCCAGCAGTTTGGGGGAGCCCTACGAGCAGTACTTC
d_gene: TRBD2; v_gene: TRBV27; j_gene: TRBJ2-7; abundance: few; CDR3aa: CASSLGGGYEQYF; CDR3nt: TGTGCCAGCAGTTTAGGGGGGGGCTACGAGCAGTACTTC
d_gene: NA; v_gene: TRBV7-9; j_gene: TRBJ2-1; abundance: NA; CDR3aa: CASSLQRDEQFF; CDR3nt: TGTGCCAGCAGCCTCCAGAGGGATGAGCAGTTCTTC
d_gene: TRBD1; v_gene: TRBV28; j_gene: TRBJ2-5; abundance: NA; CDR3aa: CASGTGGSETQYF; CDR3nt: TGTGCCAGCGGGACAGGGGGCTCGGAGACCCAGTACTTC
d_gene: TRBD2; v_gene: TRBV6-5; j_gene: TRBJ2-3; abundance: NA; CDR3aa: CASSWTSGGADTQYF; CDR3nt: TGTGCCAGCAGTTGGACTAGCGGGGGCGCAGATACGCAGTATTTT
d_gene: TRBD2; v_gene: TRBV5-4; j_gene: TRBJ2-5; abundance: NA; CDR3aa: CASSLERGNQETQYF; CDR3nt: TGTGCCAGCAGCTTGGAGCGGGGGAACCAAGAGACCCAGTACTTC
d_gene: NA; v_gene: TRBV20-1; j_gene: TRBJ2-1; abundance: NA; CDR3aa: CSAREYFEQFF; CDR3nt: TGCAGTGCTAGAGAGTACTTTGAGCAGTTCTTC
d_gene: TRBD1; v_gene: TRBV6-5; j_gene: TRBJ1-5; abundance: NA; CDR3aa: CASSSGQGYQPQHF; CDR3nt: TGTGCCAGCAGTTCCGGACAGGGGTATCAGCCCCAGCATTTT
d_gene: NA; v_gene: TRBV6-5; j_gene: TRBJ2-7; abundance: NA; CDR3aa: CASSYGPSTAGYEQYF; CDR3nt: TGTGCCAGCAGTTACGGGCCGAGCACAGCCGGCTACGAGCAGTACTTC
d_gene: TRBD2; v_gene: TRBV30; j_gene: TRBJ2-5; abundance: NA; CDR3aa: CAWSPVVGLAYQETQYF; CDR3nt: TGTGCCTGGTCCCCTGTAGTGGGACTAGCGTATCAAGAGACCCAGTACTTC